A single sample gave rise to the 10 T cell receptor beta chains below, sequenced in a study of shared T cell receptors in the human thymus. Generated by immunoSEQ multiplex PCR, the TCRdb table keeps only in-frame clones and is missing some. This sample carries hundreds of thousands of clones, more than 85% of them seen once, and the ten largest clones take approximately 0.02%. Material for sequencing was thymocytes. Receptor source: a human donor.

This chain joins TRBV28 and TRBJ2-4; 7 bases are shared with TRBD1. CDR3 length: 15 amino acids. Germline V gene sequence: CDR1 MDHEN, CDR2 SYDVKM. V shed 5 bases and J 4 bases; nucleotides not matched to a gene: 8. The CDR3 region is CASSQTPDRKNIQYF. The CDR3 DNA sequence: TGTGCCAGCAGTCAAACCCCGGACAGGAAAAACATTCAGTACTTC.

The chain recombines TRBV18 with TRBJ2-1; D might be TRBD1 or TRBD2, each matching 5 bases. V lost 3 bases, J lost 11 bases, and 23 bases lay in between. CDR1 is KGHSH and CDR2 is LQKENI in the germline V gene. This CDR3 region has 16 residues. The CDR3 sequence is CASSPPGPGARPQQFF. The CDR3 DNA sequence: TGTGCCAGCTCACCGCCGGGACCCGGCGCCCGGCCCCAGCAGTTCTTC.

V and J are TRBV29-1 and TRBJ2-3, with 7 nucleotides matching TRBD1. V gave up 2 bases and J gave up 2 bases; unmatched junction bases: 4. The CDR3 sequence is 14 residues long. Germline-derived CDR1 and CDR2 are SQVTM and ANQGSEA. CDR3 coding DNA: TGCAGCGTTGAATTTACAGGGGCCACAGATACGCAGTATTTT. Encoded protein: CSVEFTGATDTQYF.

CDR3 amino acids: CASSQKRTSSYEQYF. DNA for the CDR3: TGTGCCAGCAGCCAAAAGCGGACCAGCTCCTACGAGCAGTACTTC. J is TRBJ2-7 and V is TRBV7-2, with D maybe TRBD2 (5 bases). Germline assignment: CDR1 SGHTA and CDR2 FQGNSA. The CDR3 extends over 15 amino acids. V shed 5 bases and J shed 0 bases, with 14 bases lying between them.

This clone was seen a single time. The CDR3 sequence is CASSLEGRASQYF. The CDR3 bases are TGTGCCAGCAGCTTGGAGGGACGGGCATCGCAGTATTTT. The rearrangement uses TRBV5-4 and TRBJ2-3, with D possibly being TRBD1 or TRBD2 (5 bases each). Per germline, CDR1 SGHNT and CDR2 YYREEE (reference sequence). The V gene lost 0 bases and the J gene lost 10 bases, with 12 bases spanning the gap. The CDR3 is 13 residues long. The entire variable domain, with the rest obtained from reference TRBV5-4 and TRBJ2-3, is as follows: ETGVTQSPTHLIKTRGQQVTLRCSSQSGHNTVSWYQQALGQGPQFIFQYYREEENGRGNFPPRFSGLQFPNYSSELNVNALELDDSALYLCASSLEGRASQYFGPGTRLTVL.

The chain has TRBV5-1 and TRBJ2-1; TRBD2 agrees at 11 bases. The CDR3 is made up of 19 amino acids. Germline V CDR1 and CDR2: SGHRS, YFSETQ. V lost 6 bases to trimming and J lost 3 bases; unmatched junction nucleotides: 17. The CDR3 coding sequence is TGCGCCAGCACCCAAAGACAGGGAAAGACTAGCGGGAACTACAATGAGCAGTTCTTC. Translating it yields CASTQRQGKTSGNYNEQFF.

CDR3 in DNA: TGTGCCAGCAGCCCATACTCCCTCCGTATGTGGGACACTGAAGCTTTCTTT. Encoded protein: CASSPYSLRMWDTEAFF. The gene calls are TRBV11-2 and TRBJ1-1; D ambiguous. V gave up 5 bases and J gave up 3 bases, with 22 bases separating them. The CDR3 is made up of 17 amino acids. Germline V gives CDR1 SGHAT, CDR2 FQNNGV.

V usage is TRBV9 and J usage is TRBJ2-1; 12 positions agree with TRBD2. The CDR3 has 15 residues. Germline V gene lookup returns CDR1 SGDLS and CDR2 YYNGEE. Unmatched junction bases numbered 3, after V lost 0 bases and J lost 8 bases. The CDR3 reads CASSVGLAGEDEQFF. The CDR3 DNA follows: TGTGCCAGCAGCGTAGGACTAGCGGGAGAGGATGAGCAGTTCTTC.

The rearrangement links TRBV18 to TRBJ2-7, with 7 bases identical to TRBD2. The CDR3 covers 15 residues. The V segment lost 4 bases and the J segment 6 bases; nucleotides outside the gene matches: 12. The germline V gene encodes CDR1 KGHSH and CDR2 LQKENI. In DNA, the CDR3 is TGTGCCAGCTCACTGGGGAGGGCCGACAAGATCGAGCAGTACTTC. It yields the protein CASSLGRADKIEQYF.

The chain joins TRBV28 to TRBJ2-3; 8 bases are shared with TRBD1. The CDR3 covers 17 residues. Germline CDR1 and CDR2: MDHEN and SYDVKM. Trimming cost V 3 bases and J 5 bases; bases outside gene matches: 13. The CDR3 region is CASSFPARGQSVDTQYF. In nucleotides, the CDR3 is TGTGCCAGCAGTTTCCCCGCCAGGGGGCAATCGGTAGATACGCAGTATTTT.